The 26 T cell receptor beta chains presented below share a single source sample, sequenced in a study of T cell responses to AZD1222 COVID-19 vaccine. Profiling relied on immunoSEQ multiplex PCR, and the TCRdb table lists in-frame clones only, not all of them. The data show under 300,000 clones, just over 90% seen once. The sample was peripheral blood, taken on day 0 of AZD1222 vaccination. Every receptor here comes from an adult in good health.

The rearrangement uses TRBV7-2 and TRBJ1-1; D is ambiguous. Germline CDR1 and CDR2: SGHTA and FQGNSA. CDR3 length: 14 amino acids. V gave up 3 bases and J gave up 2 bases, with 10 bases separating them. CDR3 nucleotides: TGTGCCAGCAGCTTCCTGTGGGGAAACACTGAAGCTTTCTTT. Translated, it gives CASSFLWGNTEAFF.

CDR3 amino acids: CASSSGPGGAREKLFF. The CDR3 nucleotides are TGCGCCAGCAGCTCGGGACCAGGGGGGGCAAGGGAAAAACTGTTTTTT. The rearrangement joins TRBV5-1 to TRBJ1-4, with 7 bases that match TRBD1. V lost 3 bases, J lost 8 bases, and 13 bases stayed unmatched. This CDR3 spans 16 amino acids. CDR1 SGHRS and CDR2 YFSETQ come from the germline V gene.

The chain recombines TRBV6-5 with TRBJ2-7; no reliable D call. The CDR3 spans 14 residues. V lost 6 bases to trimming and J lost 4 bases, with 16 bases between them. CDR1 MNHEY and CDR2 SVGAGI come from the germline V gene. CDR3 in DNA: TGTGCCAGCAGAGACACCTTACCGCCTTACGAGCAGTACTTC. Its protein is CASRDTLPPYEQYF.

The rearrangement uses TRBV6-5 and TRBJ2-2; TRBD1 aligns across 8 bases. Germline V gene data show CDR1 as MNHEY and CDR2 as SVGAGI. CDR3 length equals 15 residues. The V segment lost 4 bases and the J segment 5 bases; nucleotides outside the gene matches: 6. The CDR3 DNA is TGTGCCAGCAGTTTGAGGACAGGGTGGACCGGGGAGCTGTTTTTT. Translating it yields CASSLRTGWTGELFF.

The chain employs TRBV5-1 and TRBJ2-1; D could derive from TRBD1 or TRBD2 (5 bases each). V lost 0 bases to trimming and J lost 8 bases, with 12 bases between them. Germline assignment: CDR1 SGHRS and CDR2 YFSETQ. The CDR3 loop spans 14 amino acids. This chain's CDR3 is CASSLVQPGHEQFF. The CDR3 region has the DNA TGCGCCAGCAGCTTGGTTCAGCCGGGACATGAGCAGTTCTTC.

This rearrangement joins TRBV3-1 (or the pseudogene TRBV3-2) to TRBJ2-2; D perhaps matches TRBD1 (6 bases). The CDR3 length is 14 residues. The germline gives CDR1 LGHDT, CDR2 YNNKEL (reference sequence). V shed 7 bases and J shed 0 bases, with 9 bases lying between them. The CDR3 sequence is CASKGQTNTGELFF. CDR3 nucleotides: TGTGCCAGCAAAGGACAGACGAACACCGGGGAGCTGTTTTTT.

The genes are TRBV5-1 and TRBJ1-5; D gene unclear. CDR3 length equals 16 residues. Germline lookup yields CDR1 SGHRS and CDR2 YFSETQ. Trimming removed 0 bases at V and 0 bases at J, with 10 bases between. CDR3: CASSLGPGNSNQPQHF. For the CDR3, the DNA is TGCGCCAGCAGCTTGGGTCCGGGCAATAGCAATCAGCCCCAGCATTTT. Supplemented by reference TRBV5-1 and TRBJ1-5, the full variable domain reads KAGVTQTPRYLIKTRGQQVTLSCSPISGHRSVSWYQQTPGQGLQFLFEYFSETQRNKGNFPGRFSGRQFSNSRSEMNVSTLELGDSALYLCASSLGPGNSNQPQHFGDGTRLSIL.

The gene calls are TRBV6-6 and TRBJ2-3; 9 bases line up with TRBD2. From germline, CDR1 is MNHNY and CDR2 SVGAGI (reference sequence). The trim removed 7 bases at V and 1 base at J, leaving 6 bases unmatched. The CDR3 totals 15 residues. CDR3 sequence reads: CASTLSGSGTDTQYF. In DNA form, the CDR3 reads TGTGCCAGCACCCTTAGCGGGAGCGGCACAGATACGCAGTATTTT.

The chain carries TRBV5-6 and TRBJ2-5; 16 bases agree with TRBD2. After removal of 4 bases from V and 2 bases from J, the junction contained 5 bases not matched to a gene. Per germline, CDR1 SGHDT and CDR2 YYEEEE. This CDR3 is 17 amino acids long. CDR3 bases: TGTGCCAGCAGCGCACCGGGACTAGCGGGAGGGCAAGAGACCCAGTACTTC. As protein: CASSAPGLAGGQETQYF.

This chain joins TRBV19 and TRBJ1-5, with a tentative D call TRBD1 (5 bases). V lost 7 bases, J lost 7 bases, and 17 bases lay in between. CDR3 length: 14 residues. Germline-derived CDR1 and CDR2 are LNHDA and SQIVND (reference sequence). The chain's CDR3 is CASTLGDLRQPQHF. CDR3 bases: TGTGCCAGTACCTTGGGGGACCTAAGGCAGCCCCAGCATTTT.

CDR3: CATRTGYYGYTF. The CDR3 nucleotides are TGTGCCACCAGGACAGGGTATTATGGCTACACCTTC. The gene calls are TRBV6-5 and TRBJ1-2; 8 nucleotides match TRBD1. The CDR3 totals 12 residues. Trimming removed 10 bases from V and 5 bases from J; junction bases left unmatched: 6. The germline V gene encodes CDR1 MNHEY and CDR2 SVGAGI.

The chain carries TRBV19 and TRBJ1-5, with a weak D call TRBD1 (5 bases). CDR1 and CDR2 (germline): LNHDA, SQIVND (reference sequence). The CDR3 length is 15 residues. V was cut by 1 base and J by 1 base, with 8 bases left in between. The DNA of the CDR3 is TGTGCCAGTAGTATAGGGGACCGCAGCAATCAGCCCCAGCATTTT. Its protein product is CASSIGDRSNQPQHF.

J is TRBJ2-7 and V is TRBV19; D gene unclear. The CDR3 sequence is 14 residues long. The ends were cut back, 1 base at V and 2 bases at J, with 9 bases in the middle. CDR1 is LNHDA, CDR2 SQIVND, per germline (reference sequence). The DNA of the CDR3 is TGTGCCAGTAGTATAGTAGGCCGAACCTACGAGCAGTACTTC. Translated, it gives CASSIVGRTYEQYF.

The CDR3 DNA is TGTGCCAGCAGCCCCAACATCTACGAGCAGTACTTC. Protein sequence: CASSPNIYEQYF. The J gene is TRBJ2-7, the V gene TRBV27; D is ambiguous. This CDR3 spans 12 amino acids. From germline, CDR1 is MNHEY and CDR2 SMNVEV (reference sequence). V was cut by 6 bases and J by 3 bases, with 9 bases left in between.

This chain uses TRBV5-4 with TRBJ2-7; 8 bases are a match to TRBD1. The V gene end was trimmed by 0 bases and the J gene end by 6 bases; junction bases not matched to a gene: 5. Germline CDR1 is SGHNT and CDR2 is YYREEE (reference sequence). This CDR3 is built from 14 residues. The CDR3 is CASSLGQGISEQYF. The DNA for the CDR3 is TGTGCCAGCAGCTTGGGACAGGGGATTTCCGAGCAGTACTTC. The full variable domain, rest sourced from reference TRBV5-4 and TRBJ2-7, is ETGVTQSPTHLIKTRGQQVTLRCSSQSGHNTVSWYQQALGQGPQFIFQYYREEENGRGNFPPRFSGLQFPNYSSELNVNALELDDSALYLCASSLGQGISEQYFGPGTRLTVT.

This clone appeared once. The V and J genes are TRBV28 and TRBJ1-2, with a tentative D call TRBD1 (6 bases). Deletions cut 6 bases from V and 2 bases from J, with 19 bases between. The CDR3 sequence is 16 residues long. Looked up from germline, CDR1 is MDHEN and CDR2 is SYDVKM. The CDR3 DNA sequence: TGTGCCAGCAGCCCTCCAGGGGTCGGAGGCAACTATGGCTACACCTTC. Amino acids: CASSPPGVGGNYGYTF.

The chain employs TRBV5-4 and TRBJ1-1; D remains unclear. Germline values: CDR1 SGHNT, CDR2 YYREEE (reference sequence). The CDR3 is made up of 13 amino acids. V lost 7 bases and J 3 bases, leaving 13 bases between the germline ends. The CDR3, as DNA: TGTGCCAGCCGTGGGAGGGCGGACACTGAAGCTTTCTTT. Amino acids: CASRGRADTEAFF.

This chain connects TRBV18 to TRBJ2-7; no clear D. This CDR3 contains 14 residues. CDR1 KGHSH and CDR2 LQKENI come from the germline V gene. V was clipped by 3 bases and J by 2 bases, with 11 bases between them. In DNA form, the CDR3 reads TGTGCCAGCTCACCCGGAGACGGACCCTACGAGCAGTACTTC. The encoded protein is CASSPGDGPYEQYF.

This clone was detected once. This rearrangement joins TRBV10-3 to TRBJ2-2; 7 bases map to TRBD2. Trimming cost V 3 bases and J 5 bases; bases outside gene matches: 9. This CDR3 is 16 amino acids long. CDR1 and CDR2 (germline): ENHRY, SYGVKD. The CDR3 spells CAISEKRDMGTGELFF. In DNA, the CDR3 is TGTGCCATCAGTGAAAAGCGGGATATGGGTACCGGGGAGCTGTTTTTT.

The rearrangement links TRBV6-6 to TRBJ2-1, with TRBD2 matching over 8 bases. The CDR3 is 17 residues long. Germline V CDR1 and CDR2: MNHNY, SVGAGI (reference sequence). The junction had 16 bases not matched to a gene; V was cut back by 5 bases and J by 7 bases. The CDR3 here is CASSPRPSGRYYNEQFF. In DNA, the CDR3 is TGTGCCAGCAGTCCCCGTCCGAGCGGGAGATACTATAATGAGCAGTTCTTC.

For the CDR3, the DNA is TGTGCCAGCAGTTTATGGCGGGTCCGGGACAGGGGCTACGAGCAGTACTTC. This codes for CASSLWRVRDRGYEQYF. The chain links TRBV27 to TRBJ2-7; TRBD1 agrees at 10 bases. J gave up 3 bases and V 1 base, and 9 bases lay outside the gene matches. CDR1 and CDR2 (germline): MNHEY, SMNVEV (reference sequence). This CDR3 has 17 amino acids.

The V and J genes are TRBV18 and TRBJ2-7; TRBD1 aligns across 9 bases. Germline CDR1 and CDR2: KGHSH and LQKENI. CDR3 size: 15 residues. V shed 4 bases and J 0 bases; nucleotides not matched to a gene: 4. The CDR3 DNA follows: TGTGCCAGCTCACGGACAGGGGCATACTCCTACGAGCAGTACTTC. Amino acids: CASSRTGAYSYEQYF.

The CDR3 region is CASSPREGRTEAFF. The CDR3, as DNA: TGTGCCAGCAGCCCCCGGGAGGGGAGGACTGAAGCTTTCTTT. The J gene is TRBJ1-1, the V gene TRBV3-1 (or the pseudogene TRBV3-2), with D tentatively TRBD1 (5 bases). V lost 4 bases, J lost 5 bases, and 14 bases lay in between. There are 14 residues in the CDR3. Looked up from germline, CDR1 is LGHDT and CDR2 is YNNKEL (reference sequence).

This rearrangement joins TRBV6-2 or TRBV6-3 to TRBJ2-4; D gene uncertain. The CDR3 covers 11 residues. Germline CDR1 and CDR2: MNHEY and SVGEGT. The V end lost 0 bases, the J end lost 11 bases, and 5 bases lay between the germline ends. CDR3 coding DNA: TGTGCCAGCAGTTACTCGATGGTTCAGTACTTC. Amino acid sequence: CASSYSMVQYF.

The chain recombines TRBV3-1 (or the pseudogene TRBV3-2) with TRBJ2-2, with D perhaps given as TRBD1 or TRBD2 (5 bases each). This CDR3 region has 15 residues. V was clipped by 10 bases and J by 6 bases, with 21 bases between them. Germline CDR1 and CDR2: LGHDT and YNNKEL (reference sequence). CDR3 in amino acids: CATKTTLRGSGELFF. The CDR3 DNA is TGTGCCACCAAAACCACCCTCCGGGGCTCCGGGGAGCTGTTTTTT.

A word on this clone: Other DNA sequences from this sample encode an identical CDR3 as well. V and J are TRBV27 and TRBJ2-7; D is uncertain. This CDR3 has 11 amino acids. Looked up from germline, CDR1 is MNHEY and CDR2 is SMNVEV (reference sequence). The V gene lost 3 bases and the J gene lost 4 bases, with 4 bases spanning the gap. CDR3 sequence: CASSFGYEQYF. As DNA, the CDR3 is TGTGCCAGCAGTTTTGGGTACGAGCAGTACTTC.